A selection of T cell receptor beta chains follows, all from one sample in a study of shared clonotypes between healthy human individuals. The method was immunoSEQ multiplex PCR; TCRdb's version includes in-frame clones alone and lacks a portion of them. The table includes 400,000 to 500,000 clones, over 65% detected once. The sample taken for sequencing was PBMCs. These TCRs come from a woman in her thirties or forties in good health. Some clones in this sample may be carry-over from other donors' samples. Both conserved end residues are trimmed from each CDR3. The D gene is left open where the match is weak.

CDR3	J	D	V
AWFPPGGARGLQF	TRBJ2-1	.	TRBV30
ASSLILARETQY	TRBJ2-5	.	TRBV5-8
ASSQDRLAGSPGELF	TRBJ2-2	TRBD2	TRBV4-1
ASQQGNQPQH	TRBJ1-5	TRBD1	TRBV28
ASSFGGRGNEQY	TRBJ2-7	TRBD2	TRBV5-4
ASSSTGPYEQY	TRBJ2-7	TRBD1	TRBV28
ASGLDSGTGADTQY	TRBJ2-3	.	TRBV12-5
ASSLPGANTGELF	TRBJ2-2	.	TRBV5-1
ASRWDGYEQY	TRBJ2-7	.	TRBV6-1
ASSLDRVAGDTQY	TRBJ2-3	.	TRBV7-3
ASSSPRTSGSGELF	TRBJ2-2	TRBD2	TRBV27
AISKGEGVGETQY	TRBJ2-5	TRBD2	TRBV10-3